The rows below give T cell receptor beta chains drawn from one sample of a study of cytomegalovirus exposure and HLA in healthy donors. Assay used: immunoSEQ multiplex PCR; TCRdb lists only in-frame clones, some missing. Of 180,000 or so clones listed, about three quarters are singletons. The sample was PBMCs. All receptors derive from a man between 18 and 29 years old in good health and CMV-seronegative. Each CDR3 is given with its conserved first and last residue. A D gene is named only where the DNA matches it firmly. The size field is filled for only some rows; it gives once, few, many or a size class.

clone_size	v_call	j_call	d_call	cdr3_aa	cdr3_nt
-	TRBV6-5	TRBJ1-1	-	CASSRQDRPNTEAFF	TGTGCCAGCTCGAGGCAGGACAGACCGAACACTGAAGCTTTCTTT
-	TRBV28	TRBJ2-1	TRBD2	CASSLYSGRENEQFF	TGTGCCAGCAGTTTATATAGCGGGAGGGAAAATGAGCAGTTCTTC
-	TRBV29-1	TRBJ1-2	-	CSVDAGPGGRAGLGGYTF	TGCAGCGTTGATGCCGGCCCCGGGGGGAGGGCAGGGCTTGGTGGCTACACCTTC
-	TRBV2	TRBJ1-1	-	CASRDLRGYTEAFF	TGTGCCAGCAGGGACCTCAGGGGTTACACTGAAGCTTTCTTT
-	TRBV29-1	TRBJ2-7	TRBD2	CSVIDRPGGEQYF	TGCAGCGTCATAGACAGGCCGGGAGGGGAGCAGTACTTC
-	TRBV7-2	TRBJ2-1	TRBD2	CASMASGGYEQFF	TGTGCCAGCATGGCTAGCGGGGGGTATGAGCAGTTCTTC
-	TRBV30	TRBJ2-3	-	CAWSARGDTQYF	TGTGCCTGGAGTGCTCGGGGTGATACGCAGTATTTT
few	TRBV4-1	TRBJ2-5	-	CASSRGETQYF	TGCGCCAGCAGCAGAGGGGAGACCCAGTACTTC
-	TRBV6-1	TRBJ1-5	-	CASSEVRYDRNQPQHF	TGTGCCAGCAGTGAAGTGCGGTACGACAGAAATCAGCCCCAGCATTTT
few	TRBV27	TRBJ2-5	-	CASSLGHGETQYF	TGTGCCAGCAGTTTAGGGCACGGAGAGACCCAGTACTTC
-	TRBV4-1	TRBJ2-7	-	CASSQGSPGYEQYF	TGCGCCAGCAGCCAAGGAAGCCCAGGCTACGAGCAGTACTTC
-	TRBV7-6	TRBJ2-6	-	CASSSREPPFSGANVLTF	TGTGCCAGCAGCTCGAGGGAGCCCCCGTTCTCTGGGGCCAACGTCCTGACTTTC
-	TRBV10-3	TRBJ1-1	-	CAICTGTGTEAFF	TGTGCCATCTGCACAGGGACCGGGACTGAAGCTTTCTTT
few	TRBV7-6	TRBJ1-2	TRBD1	CATMGQGPGVGGYTF	TGTGCCACCATGGGACAGGGACCTGGGGTAGGTGGCTACACCTTC
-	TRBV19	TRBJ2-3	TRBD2	CASSLQTSGSADTQYF	TGTGCCAGTAGTCTTCAAACTAGCGGGAGTGCAGATACGCAGTATTTT
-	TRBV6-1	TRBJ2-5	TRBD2	CASSATTSGGAQYF	TGTGCCAGCAGTGCTACAACTAGCGGGGGGGCCCAGTACTTC
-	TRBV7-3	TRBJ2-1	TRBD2	CASSLITSGRDSEQFF	TGTGCCAGCAGCCTGATCACTAGCGGGAGAGACAGTGAGCAGTTCTTC
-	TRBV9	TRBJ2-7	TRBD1	CASSSAPGTGGGKQYF	TGTGCCAGCAGCTCGGCCCCCGGGACAGGGGGTGGCAAGCAGTACTTC
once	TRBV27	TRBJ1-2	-	CASSRGGGPGGYTF	TGTGCCAGCAGCCGGGGGGGAGGCCCTGGGGGCTACACCTTC
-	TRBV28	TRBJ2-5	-	CASSSLRTQYF	TGTGCCAGCAGTTCCCTGCGGACCCAGTACTTC
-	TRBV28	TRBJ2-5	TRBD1	CASSLPRDRLGKETQYF	TGTGCCAGCAGTTTACCCCGGGACAGGCTCGGGAAAGAGACCCAGTACTTC
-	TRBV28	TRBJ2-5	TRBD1	CASSFTGEGETQYF	TGTGCCAGCAGTTTCACAGGGGAAGGCGAGACCCAGTACTTC
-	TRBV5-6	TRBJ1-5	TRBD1	CASSLGGQGDQPQHF	TGTGCCAGCAGCTTGGGGGGACAGGGCGATCAGCCCCAGCATTTT
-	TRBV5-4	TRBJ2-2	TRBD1	CASSHAGQGYTGELFF	TGTGCCAGCAGCCACGCTGGACAGGGATACACCGGGGAGCTGTTTTTT
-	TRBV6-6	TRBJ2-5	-	CASSYSLPQETQYF	TGTGCCAGCAGTTACTCTCTACCCCAAGAGACCCAGTACTTC
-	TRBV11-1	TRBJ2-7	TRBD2	CASSLLASGDLYEQYF	TGTGCCAGCAGCTTACTGGCTAGCGGAGACCTCTACGAGCAGTACTTC
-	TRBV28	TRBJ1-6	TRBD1	CASSLRQGGYNSPLHF	TGTGCCAGCAGTTTAAGACAGGGGGGCTATAATTCACCCCTCCACTTT
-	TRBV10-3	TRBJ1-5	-	CAISETGTNQPQHF	TGTGCCATCAGTGAAACAGGGACAAATCAGCCCCAGCATTTT
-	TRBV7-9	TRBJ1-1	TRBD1	CASSWLPGTGNTEAFF	TGTGCCAGCAGCTGGCTACCCGGGACAGGGAACACTGAAGCTTTCTTT